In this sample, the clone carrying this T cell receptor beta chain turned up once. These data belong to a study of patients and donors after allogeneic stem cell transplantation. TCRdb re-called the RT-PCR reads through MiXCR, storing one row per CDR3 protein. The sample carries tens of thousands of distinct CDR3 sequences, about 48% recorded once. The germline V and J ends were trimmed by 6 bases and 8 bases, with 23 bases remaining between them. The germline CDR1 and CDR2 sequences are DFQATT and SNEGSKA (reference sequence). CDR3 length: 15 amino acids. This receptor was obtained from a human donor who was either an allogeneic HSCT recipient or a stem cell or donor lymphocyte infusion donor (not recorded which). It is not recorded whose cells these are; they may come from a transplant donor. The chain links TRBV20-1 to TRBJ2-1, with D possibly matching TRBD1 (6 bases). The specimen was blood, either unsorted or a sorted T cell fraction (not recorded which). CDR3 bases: TGCAGTGCGCCCAACAGGGACACTCCCGGGGATGAGCAGTTCTTC. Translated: CSAPNRDTPGDEQFF.